These T cell receptor beta chains were read from a single sample in a study of shared clonotypes between healthy human individuals. Sequenced by immunoSEQ multiplex PCR; TCRdb stores in-frame clones only, minus some. The table shows some 500,000 clones, with roughly three quarters occurring only once. Source material: PBMCs. The receptors derive from a woman aged 40-49 years in good health. Some clones in this sample may be carry-over from other donors' samples. Each CDR3 is given with its conserved first and last residue. The D gene is left open where the match is weak. The listing skips clone size in some rows; elsewhere it reads once, few, many or a size class.

>once|TRBJ2-3|TRBV30|TRBD2
CAWVGTSGRRVYTDTQYF
TGTGCCTGGGTAGGGACTAGCGGGAGGAGAGTCTACACAGATACGCAGTATTTT
>.|TRBJ2-7|TRBV10-3|.
CAISAAPATYEQYF
TGTGCCATCAGTGCGGCACCAGCAACCTACGAGCAGTACTTC
>few|TRBJ2-7|TRBV7-2|TRBD2
CASSLGPSGRAHEQYF
TGTGCCAGCAGCTTAGGACCTAGCGGGAGGGCTCACGAGCAGTACTTC
>.|TRBJ2-7|TRBV2|.
CASSENTVGEQYF
TGTGCCAGCAGTGAGAACACCGTGGGCGAGCAGTACTTC
>.|TRBJ2-4|TRBV2|.
CASSETGLREGKNIQYF
TGTGCCAGCAGTGAAACGGGGTTGCGAGAGGGAAAAAACATTCAGTACTTC
>few|TRBJ2-7|TRBV5-1|TRBD2
CASTVGLAGERSQYF
TGCGCCAGCACCGTGGGACTAGCGGGAGAGAGATCGCAGTACTTC
>few|TRBJ1-5|TRBV9|.
CASSVSSSGNQPQHF
TGTGCCAGCAGCGTATCGAGTTCGGGCAATCAGCCCCAGCATTTT
>.|TRBJ2-3|TRBV28|.
CASSLWGERTDTQYF
TGTGCCAGCAGTTTGTGGGGGGAAAGAACAGATACGCAGTATTTT
>.|TRBJ1-4|TRBV9|.
CASSVSLPRDGANEKLFF
TGTGCCAGCAGCGTAAGTCTTCCCAGGGACGGAGCTAATGAAAAACTGTTTTTT
>.|TRBJ1-5|TRBV7-6|TRBD1
CASSLTGVSNQPQHF
TGTGCCAGCAGCTTAACAGGGGTTAGCAATCAGCCCCAGCATTTT
>.|TRBJ2-5|TRBV5-1|.
CASSKDRQETQYF
TGCGCCAGCAGCAAAGACAGACAAGAGACCCAGTACTTC
>.|TRBJ2-7|TRBV5-1|TRBD1
CASSSPGTGAYEQYF
TGCGCCAGCAGCTCCCCCGGGACAGGGGCCTACGAGCAGTACTTC
>.|TRBJ1-5|TRBV2|.
CASSSMGRNQPQHF
TGTGCCAGCTCATCCATGGGGCGAAATCAGCCCCAGCATTTT
>.|TRBJ2-5|TRBV9|TRBD2
CASSPGAAGGGIGETQYF
TGTGCCAGCAGCCCCGGGGCAGCGGGAGGGGGGATTGGAGAGACCCAGTACTTC
>.|TRBJ2-7|TRBV5-6|TRBD2
CASRQLAGNAYEQYF
TGTGCCAGCAGACAACTAGCGGGCAACGCTTACGAGCAGTACTTC
>few|TRBJ2-7|TRBV7-2|.
CASSLAAQGHYEQYF
TGTGCCAGCAGCTTAGCCGCACAGGGACACTACGAGCAGTACTTC
>once|TRBJ1-5|TRBV5-8|.
CASSLGRSRSNQPQHF
TGTGCCAGCAGCTTGGGGCGCAGTCGGAGCAATCAGCCCCAGCATTTT
>.|TRBJ2-1|TRBV27|TRBD2
CASRGLAGASGEQFF
TGTGCCAGCAGGGGACTAGCGGGAGCCTCTGGTGAGCAGTTCTTC
>.|TRBJ2-7|TRBV9|.
CASSRTGSNYEQYF
TGTGCCAGCAGTCGTACGGGATCTAACTACGAGCAGTACTTC
>.|TRBJ1-5|TRBV6-5|.
CASSYEGGYQPQHF
TGTGCCAGCAGTTACGAGGGGGGTTACCAGCCCCAGCATTTT
>.|TRBJ2-3|TRBV28|.
CASSLDAGTDTQYF
TGTGCCAGCAGTTTAGATGCGGGTACAGATACGCAGTATTTT
>.|TRBJ2-7|TRBV9|.
CASSVGLVGGGYYEQYF
TGTGCCAGCAGCGTAGGGCTGGTCGGGGGCGGTTACTACGAGCAGTACTTC
>.|TRBJ2-6|TRBV2|TRBD1
CASRNRGYGANVLTF
TGTGCCAGCAGGAACAGGGGGTACGGGGCCAACGTCCTGACTTTC
>few|TRBJ1-5|TRBV4-2|.
CASSQDLRQPQHF
TGTGCCAGCAGCCAAGATCTTCGGCAGCCCCAGCATTTT
>.|TRBJ2-1|TRBV10-3|TRBD2
CAISPTAGTTNYNEQFF
TGTGCCATCAGCCCCACCGCCGGGACTACTAACTACAATGAGCAGTTCTTC
>.|TRBJ2-5|TRBV7-9|TRBD1
CASTRQGWETQYF
TGTGCCAGCACTAGACAGGGTTGGGAGACCCAGTACTTC
>many|TRBJ2-1|TRBV7-2|.
CASSFPERLQFF
TGTGCCAGCAGCTTCCCAGAAAGACTGCAGTTCTTC
>.|TRBJ2-3|TRBV7-2|.
CASSLGQPSTDTQYF
TGTGCCAGCAGCTTAGGACAGCCCAGCACAGATACGCAGTATTTT
>.|TRBJ2-3|TRBV15|TRBD2
CATSRDAASGSSDTQYF
TGTGCCACCAGCAGAGACGCGGCTAGCGGGAGCTCAGATACGCAGTATTTT
>.|TRBJ1-2|TRBV4-2|.
CASSQTGTRLNYGYTF
TGTGCCAGCAGCCAAACCGGGACCCGCCTCAACTATGGCTACACCTTC
>once|TRBJ2-1|TRBV20-1|.
CSASGDNEQFF
TGCAGTGCTAGTGGAGACAATGAGCAGTTCTTC
>few|TRBJ1-1|TRBV7-9|.
CASSLGLGDTEAFF
TGTGCCAGCAGCTTAGGTTTAGGGGACACTGAAGCTTTCTTT
>.|TRBJ1-5|TRBV14|.
CASSLGGGQPQHF
TGTGCCAGCAGCCTTGGAGGGGGTCAGCCCCAGCATTTT
>.|TRBJ2-2|TRBV11-2|.
CASSLVRGQGGELFF
TGTGCCAGCAGCTTAGTCCGGGGGCAGGGCGGGGAGCTGTTTTTT
>many|TRBJ2-7|TRBV18|.
CASSPPDILYEQYF
TGTGCCAGCTCACCACCGGACATACTCTACGAGCAGTACTTC
>.|TRBJ1-4|TRBV2|.
CASSDREGSGEKLFF
TGTGCCAGCAGCGATAGGGAGGGGTCAGGTGAAAAACTGTTTTTT
>.|TRBJ1-5|TRBV6-1|.
CASSEEPYRGRGPQHF
TGTGCCAGCAGTGAAGAGCCATATCGGGGCCGCGGGCCCCAGCATTTT
>.|TRBJ2-5|TRBV10-3|TRBD2
CATRLAGEETQYF
TGTGCCACCCGTTTAGCGGGCGAGGAGACCCAGTACTTC
>.|TRBJ2-5|TRBV7-9|TRBD1
CASSYRGRGLETQYF
TGTGCCAGCAGCTACCGGGGCAGGGGGTTGGAGACCCAGTACTTC
>once|TRBJ2-1|TRBV7-6|TRBD2
CASSSPTSGRYNEQFF
TGTGCCAGCAGCTCGCCGACTAGCGGCCGATACAATGAGCAGTTCTTC
>.|TRBJ2-5|TRBV29-1|TRBD1
CSVEGQGAQETQYF
TGCAGCGTTGAGGGACAGGGGGCCCAAGAGACCCAGTACTTC
>.|TRBJ2-7|TRBV20-1|.
CSARQLVEQYF
TGCAGTGCTCGACAGTTAGTCGAGCAGTACTTC
>.|TRBJ1-1|TRBV18|TRBD1
CASFFNRGGTEAFF
TGTGCCAGCTTCTTTAACAGGGGCGGCACTGAAGCTTTCTTT
>.|TRBJ2-5|TRBV7-2|.
CASSPGLAAETQYF
TGTGCCAGCAGCCCGGGGCTAGCTGCCGAGACCCAGTACTTC
>.|TRBJ1-2|TRBV30|.
CAWKMVGYTF
TGTGCCTGGAAGATGGTTGGCTACACCTTC
>.|TRBJ2-1|TRBV28|TRBD2
CASSSRVAGSYNEQFF
TGTGCCAGCAGTTCCCGGGTAGCGGGGTCCTACAATGAGCAGTTCTTC
>.|TRBJ1-3|TRBV7-2|TRBD1
CASSFPGQGAKGNTIYF
TGTGCCAGCAGCTTCCCGGGGCAGGGGGCAAAGGGAAACACCATATATTTT
>.|TRBJ2-3|TRBV5-1|TRBD1
CASSFGQGADTQYF
TGCGCCAGCAGCTTTGGACAGGGGGCGGATACGCAGTATTTT
>.|TRBJ1-4|TRBV19|.
CASSIGATNEKLFF
TGTGCCAGTAGTATCGGAGCAACTAATGAAAAACTGTTTTTT
>once|TRBJ1-3|TRBV4-3|.
CASSQDAGIQGNTIYF
TGCGCCAGCAGCCAAGACGCCGGGATCCAGGGAAACACCATATATTTT
>.|TRBJ2-1|TRBV30|.
CAWSFLGNEQFF
TGTGCCTGGAGTTTCCTAGGCAATGAGCAGTTCTTC